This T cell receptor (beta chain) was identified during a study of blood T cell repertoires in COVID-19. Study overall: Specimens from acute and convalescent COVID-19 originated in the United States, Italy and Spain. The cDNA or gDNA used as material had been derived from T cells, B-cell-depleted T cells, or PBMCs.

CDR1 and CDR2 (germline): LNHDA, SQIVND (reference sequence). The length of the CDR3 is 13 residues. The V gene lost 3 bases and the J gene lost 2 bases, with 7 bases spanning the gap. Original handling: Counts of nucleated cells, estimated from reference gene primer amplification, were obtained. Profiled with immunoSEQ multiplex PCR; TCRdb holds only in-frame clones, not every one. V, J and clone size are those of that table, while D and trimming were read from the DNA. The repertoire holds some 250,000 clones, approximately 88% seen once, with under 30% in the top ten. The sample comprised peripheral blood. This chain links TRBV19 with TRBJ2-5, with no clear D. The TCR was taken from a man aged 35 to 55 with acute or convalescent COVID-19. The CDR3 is CASSILRQETQYF. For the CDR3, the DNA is TGTGCCAGTAGTATCTTGCGGCAAGAGACCCAGTACTTC.